The 18 T cell receptor beta chains below come from one sample, sequenced in a study of T-cell reconstitution after alpha-beta-depleted transplantation in children. Preparation of the TCRbeta library involved a method that used unique molecular identifiers. TCRdb ran MiXCR on the PCR reads and lists one entry per CDR3 protein. The data show 500,000 to 600,000 distinct CDR3 sequences, with around 20% seen just once and more than 2.5% held by the top ten. The material was PBMCs from the stem cell graft donor, obtained from the stem cell graft. These receptors all come from a human donor who donated a stem cell graft to a child with acute lymphoblastic leukemia.

The sample holds a few counts of this clonotype. This rearrangement joins TRBV7-2 to TRBJ2-1; the D gene is possibly TRBD2 (6 bases). This CDR3 is built from 15 residues. The germline V and J ends were trimmed by 5 bases and 6 bases, with 17 bases remaining between them. The germline CDR1 and CDR2 sequences are SGHTA and FQGNSA. The CDR3 DNA reads TGTGCCAGCAGCCCGACCTCACTAGCCGGCAATGAGCAGTTCTTC. Its translation is CASSPTSLAGNEQFF.

This clonotype turned up a few times. The genes are TRBV5-6 and TRBJ1-2; 7 bases are shared with TRBD1. After removal of 0 bases from V and 7 bases from J, the junction contained 9 bases not matched to a gene. The CDR3 is 15 amino acids. CDR1 and CDR2 (germline): SGHDT, YYEEEE. This chain's CDR3 is CASSLAPTGKGGYTF. CDR3 coding DNA: TGTGCCAGCAGCTTGGCCCCGACAGGGAAGGGTGGCTACACCTTC.

This clonotype came up many times. The chain links TRBV6-2 or TRBV6-3 to TRBJ2-3; D is undetermined. This CDR3 region has 11 residues. V was trimmed by 2 bases and J by 6 bases, leaving 3 bases between them. Germline CDR1 MNHEY, CDR2 SVGEGT. CDR3 nucleotides: TGTGCCAGCAGTTACCACGATACGCAGTATTTT. Its translation: CASSYHDTQYF.

This clonotype was seen a handful of times. V and J are TRBV7-8 and TRBJ2-7; 9 nucleotides match TRBD1. CDR1 and CDR2 from the germline V gene are SGHVS and FQNEAQ. This CDR3 contains 14 residues. J lost 1 base, V lost 5 bases, and 3 bases had no gene match. CDR3 in amino acids: CASSGTGPSYEQYF. As DNA, the CDR3 is TGTGCCAGCAGCGGGACAGGGCCGTCCTACGAGCAGTACTTC.

This clonotype came up a few times. V usage is TRBV6-5 and J usage is TRBJ1-6, with D hard to call. V was shortened by 10 bases and J by 5 bases, with 9 bases between the two germline ends. From germline, CDR1 is MNHEY and CDR2 SVGAGI. The CDR3 runs 12 residues. The CDR3 sequence is CATTENNSPLHF. The CDR3 DNA sequence: TGTGCCACCACAGAGAATAATTCACCCCTCCACTTT.

The genes are TRBV10-3 and TRBJ2-1; 9 bases are shared with TRBD2. The germline gives CDR1 ENHRY, CDR2 SYGVKD. Losses at the gene ends were 3 bases for V and 7 bases for J; bases not matched to a gene: 7. The CDR3 runs 15 residues. In nucleotides, the CDR3 is TGTGCCATCAGTGACTGGGCGGGAGGGACGAATGAGCAGTTCTTC. Amino acid sequence: CAISDWAGGTNEQFF.

Many counts were recorded for this clonotype. One junction end does not reproduce the germline sequence, and a read error may be involved. The chain has TRBV5-1 and TRBJ2-7; D remains unclear. CDR1 SGHRS and CDR2 YFSETQ come from the germline V gene. This CDR3 is built from 12 residues. CDR3 coding DNA: TGTGCCAGCAGCTTCAGCTCCTACGAGCAGTACTTC. This gives the protein CASSFSSYEQYF.

This clonotype was seen more than once but under ten times. In nucleotides, the CDR3 is TGTGCCAGCAGCCCCGGGACAGGGTGGGATGAGCAGTTCTTC. It is translated as CASSPGTGWDEQFF. The V and J genes are TRBV7-9 and TRBJ2-1; 9 bases align to TRBD1. CDR1 is SEHNR and CDR2 is FQNEAQ in the germline V gene (reference sequence). With 5 bases clipped from V and 8 bases from J, the junction kept 7 bases outside the gene matches. CDR3 length: 14 residues.

This sequence joins TRBV12-3 or TRBV12-4 and TRBJ2-1, with 12 bases identical to TRBD2. The length of the CDR3 is 16 residues. The V and J ends lost 4 bases and 2 bases, in that order; junction bases with no gene match: 3. The CDR3 is CASSSGTSGPYNEQFF. CDR3 in DNA: TGTGCCAGCAGTTCAGGGACTAGCGGGCCCTACAATGAGCAGTTCTTC.

This clonotype showed up just a few times. The genes are TRBV12-3 or TRBV12-4 and TRBJ2-2; D not certain. CDR3 length equals 11 residues. Trimming left V 8 bases short and J 5 bases short, with 6 bases between. The CDR3 DNA follows: TGTGCCAGCGGAGTGACCGGGGAGCTGTTTTTT. Translating it yields CASGVTGELFF.

The gene calls are TRBV29-1 and TRBJ2-1; no clear D gene. The V end was cut by 4 bases, the J end by 15 bases, with 13 bases between. Germline V CDR1 and CDR2: SQVTM, ANQGSEA. There are 10 residues in the CDR3. The CDR3 DNA reads TGCAGCGTTGTGTCGGAGAGGCGGTTCTTC. It yields the protein CSVVSERRFF.

In nucleotides, the CDR3 is TGTGCCAGCAGTTTTCGGGGAGGGTTTCGCGAGCAGTACTTC. This translates into CASSFRGGFREQYF. The chain employs TRBV27 and TRBJ2-7, with TRBD2 matching over 7 bases. Germline V gene lookup returns CDR1 MNHEY and CDR2 SMNVEV (reference sequence). V lost 3 bases and J lost 6; bases outside the gene matches: 8. The CDR3 is 14 amino acids.

The CDR3 nucleotides read TGCAGCGACTACAGGGTCGGAGAGACCCAGTACTTC. It encodes CSDYRVGETQYF. This rearrangement joins TRBV29-1 to TRBJ2-5, with D tentatively TRBD1 (6 bases). CDR1 and CDR2 from the germline V gene are SQVTM and ANQGSEA. CDR3 length: 12 amino acids. Trimming took 7 bases from V and 4 from J, leaving 13 bases between them.

V and J are TRBV5-1 and TRBJ2-3; 9 nucleotides match TRBD2. Germline V lookup: CDR1 SGHRS, CDR2 YFSETQ. The J segment lost 4 bases and the V segment lost 0 bases, leaving 15 bases of the junction unmatched. The CDR3 runs 19 residues. CDR3 protein: CASSLARWGAGGSADTQYF. The DNA of the CDR3 is TGCGCCAGCAGCTTGGCCAGGTGGGGAGCGGGAGGCTCCGCAGATACGCAGTATTTT. Drawing the rest from reference TRBV5-1 and TRBJ2-3, the complete variable domain is KAGVTQTPRYLIKTRGQQVTLSCSPISGHRSVSWYQQTPGQGLQFLFEYFSETQRNKGNFPGRFSGRQFSNSRSEMNVSTLELGDSALYLCASSLARWGAGGSADTQYFGPGTRLTVL.

The rearrangement links TRBV5-8 to TRBJ1-1, with TRBD1 identical over 7 bases. CDR3 length: 15 residues. Germline CDR1 reads SGHTS; CDR2 reads YDEGEE. V shed 4 bases, J shed 0 bases, and the junction held 6 bases outside the gene matches. The chain's CDR3 is CASSIYRGLNTEAFF. The CDR3 DNA reads TGTGCCAGCAGCATCTACAGGGGATTGAACACTGAAGCTTTCTTT.

V gene TRBV9 combines with J gene TRBJ2-1; D remains unclear. The ends were cut back, 0 bases at V and 0 bases at J, with 7 bases in the middle. The CDR3 extends over 15 amino acids. Germline V gene data show CDR1 as SGDLS and CDR2 as YYNGEE. The CDR3 protein is CASSVGRRSYNEQFF. Here the CDR3 DNA reads TGTGCCAGCAGCGTAGGTAGACGCTCCTACAATGAGCAGTTCTTC.

The rearrangement links TRBV6-2 or TRBV6-3 to TRBJ2-4; 9 bases are shared with TRBD1. V lost 6 bases to trimming and J lost 2 bases; unmatched junction nucleotides: 23. CDR1 and CDR2 (germline): MNHEY, SVGEGT. The CDR3 runs 21 residues. The CDR3 DNA sequence: TGTGCCAGCAGAGCTAGTTCGCCGGGACAGGGAATAATAGAGACCAAAAACATTCAGTACTTC. This codes for CASRASSPGQGIIETKNIQYF.

This chain connects TRBV5-1 to TRBJ2-5; no firm D call. Trimming left V 2 bases short and J 1 base short, with 18 bases between. CDR3 size: 17 residues. The V gene's germline CDR1 is SGHRS and CDR2 YFSETQ. For the CDR3, the DNA is TGCGCCAGCAGCTTCGGTCGGTCCCGGACGGTCCAAGAGACCCAGTACTTC. Its translation is CASSFGRSRTVQETQYF. The variable domain in full, completed from reference TRBV5-1 and TRBJ2-5, reads KAGVTQTPRYLIKTRGQQVTLSCSPISGHRSVSWYQQTPGQGLQFLFEYFSETQRNKGNFPGRFSGRQFSNSRSEMNVSTLELGDSALYLCASSFGRSRTVQETQYFGPGTRLLVL.